One and the same sample provided the 16 T cell receptor beta chains below, sequenced in a study of control samples from healthy donors and cancer patients. The data were produced by immunoSEQ multiplex PCR, yet TCRdb's version contains in-frame clones alone and is incomplete. The repertoire includes around 130,000 clones, nearly 90% of them detected once, and roughly 3.4% sits in the top ten. Material: blood. The receptors were gathered from a man aged 45 to 65 in good health.

In this sample, this clone turned up a few times. The chain joins TRBV4-1 to TRBJ1-1; D is possibly TRBD1 (6 bases). Germline CDR1 is MGHRA and CDR2 is YSYEKL. The CDR3 is made up of 15 amino acids. Trimming left V 4 bases short and J 0 bases short, with 12 bases between. CDR3 sequence: CASSLTGYLNTEAFF. CDR3 coding DNA: TGCGCCAGCAGCCTTACAGGGTACTTGAACACTGAAGCTTTCTTT.

V gene TRBV30 combines with J gene TRBJ1-6; D is unclear. The germline V gene encodes CDR1 GTSNPN and CDR2 SVGIG (reference sequence). This CDR3 has 17 amino acids. Trimming removed 3 bases at V and 0 bases at J, with 15 bases between. CDR3 sequence (DNA): TGTGCCTGGAGCAATACTCGGGAATTCTCCTATAATTCACCCCTCCACTTT. This gives the protein CAWSNTREFSYNSPLHF.

The chain couples TRBV9 to TRBJ2-7, with a tentative D call TRBD1 (7 bases). The CDR3 has 16 residues. CDR1 and CDR2 from the germline V gene are SGDLS and YYNGEE. V lost 3 bases to trimming and J lost 3 bases, with 19 bases between them. The CDR3 reads CASSAQPEGAIYEQYF. The CDR3 DNA follows: TGTGCCAGCAGCGCCCAACCGGAGGGGGCAATCTACGAGCAGTACTTC.

In the case of this clone: This sample also contains other DNA sequences that code for the same CDR3. V and J are TRBV2 and TRBJ2-7, with D tentatively TRBD2 (6 bases). Germline loops: CDR1 SNHLY, CDR2 FYNNEI. V lost 9 bases and J 2 bases, leaving 14 bases between the germline ends. The length of the CDR3 is 13 residues. The chain's CDR3 is CASSRSGPYEQYF. The CDR3 region has the DNA TGTGCCAGTAGTAGGAGCGGGCCCTACGAGCAGTACTTC.

This clone was detected only a few times. The chain employs TRBV2 and TRBJ1-1; a weak D match, TRBD1 (5 bases). Trimming took 5 bases from V and 5 from J, leaving 12 bases between them. The CDR3 is made up of 13 amino acids. CDR1 and CDR2 (germline): SNHLY, FYNNEI. The CDR3 coding sequence is TGTGCCAGCAGTCAGGGTATTTGGACTGAAGCTTTCTTT. Translating gives CASSQGIWTEAFF.

The chain combines TRBV7-2 with TRBJ2-7; the D is unclear. Trimming pared 5 bases from V and 3 bases from J, leaving 11 bases between. Germline V gene data show CDR1 as SGHTA and CDR2 as FQGNSA. The length of the CDR3 is 13 residues. CDR3: CASSVTTVYEQYF. The CDR3 coding sequence is TGTGCCAGCAGCGTAACCACTGTCTACGAGCAGTACTTC.

The sample holds one count of this clone. V gene TRBV18 combines with J gene TRBJ1-1; D is ambiguous. V shed 6 bases and J shed 5 bases, with 19 bases lying between them. The CDR3 extends over 15 amino acids. Germline CDR1 KGHSH, CDR2 LQKENI. The CDR3 DNA reads as TGTGCCAGCTCTCGGACGGGAGAGGTGGGAACTGAAGCTTTCTTT. Translated: CASSRTGEVGTEAFF.

This rearrangement joins TRBV5-4 to TRBJ1-6; 7 positions agree with TRBD1. Germline CDR1 and CDR2: SGHNT and YYREEE (reference sequence). The CDR3 has 14 amino acids. Trimming removed 4 bases from V and 10 bases from J; junction bases left unmatched: 8. The CDR3: CASSTTGLGSPLHF. The CDR3 region has the DNA TGTGCCAGCAGCACGACAGGGTTGGGATCACCCCTCCACTTT.

V is TRBV28 and J is TRBJ1-2; weak D call: TRBD1 (5 bases). This CDR3 has 14 residues. Germline CDR1 MDHEN, CDR2 SYDVKM. V lost 3 bases, J lost 8 bases, and 16 bases lay in between. As DNA, the CDR3 is TGTGCCAGCAGTTTGATTGGAGTAGGGGTCGGCTACACCTTC. Translated: CASSLIGVGVGYTF.

The chain is built from TRBV28 and TRBJ1-4; TRBD1 might be the D (5 bases). V lost 8 bases, J lost 8 bases, and 12 bases lay in between. The germline gives CDR1 MDHEN, CDR2 SYDVKM. CDR3 length: 12 amino acids. The CDR3 loop reads CASAAGKEKLFF. The CDR3 DNA is TGTGCCAGCGCCGCAGGGAAAGAAAAACTGTTTTTT.

The V and J genes are TRBV24-1 and TRBJ2-3, with 10 nucleotides matching TRBD1. V shed 5 bases and J 4 bases; nucleotides not matched to a gene: 8. The CDR3 is 16 residues long. Germline loops: CDR1 KGHDR, CDR2 SFDVKD. CDR3 region: CATSVSGTGEADTQYF. The CDR3 nucleotides are TGTGCCACCAGTGTTTCCGGGACAGGGGAAGCAGATACGCAGTATTTT.

The chain carries TRBV13 and TRBJ1-2; 8 bases agree with TRBD1. The CDR3 has 14 residues. V lost 5 bases, J lost 4 bases, and 6 bases stayed unmatched. CDR1 and CDR2 (germline): PRHDT, FYEKMQ (reference sequence). CDR3: CASSRQGRGYGYTF. The CDR3 coding sequence is TGTGCCAGCAGCCGACAGGGGAGAGGCTATGGCTACACCTTC.

This chain joins TRBV30 and TRBJ2-7, with D possibly TRBD1 on 5 matching bases. Trimming removed 0 bases at V and 3 bases at J, with 6 bases between. The CDR3 consists of 12 residues. Germline V CDR1 and CDR2: GTSNPN, SVGIG (reference sequence). The CDR3 nucleotides are TGTGCCTGGAGTGTCGACAGCTACGAGCAGTACTTC. Translating gives CAWSVDSYEQYF.

J is TRBJ1-5 and V is TRBV9, with TRBD1 as a possible D gene (5 bases). The CDR3 is made up of 15 amino acids. Germline V gene lookup returns CDR1 SGDLS and CDR2 YYNGEE. Trimming removed 4 bases from V and 1 base from J, with 12 bases in between. The CDR3 sequence is CASSSGPGSNQPQHF. CDR3 DNA: TGTGCCAGCAGCAGCGGCCCAGGGAGCAATCAGCCCCAGCATTTT.

A single count supports this clone. The chain employs TRBV28 and TRBJ1-2, with a weak D call TRBD1 (5 bases). Germline V CDR1 and CDR2: MDHEN, SYDVKM. This CDR3 contains 12 residues. V lost 6 bases and J 8 bases, leaving 13 bases between the germline ends. The CDR3 here is CASRLQARGYTF. The CDR3 nucleotides read TGTGCCAGCAGACTACAGGCGAGGGGCTACACCTTC.

The gene calls are TRBV15 and TRBJ2-7; D is possibly TRBD1 (5 bases). Germline V lookup: CDR1 LNHNV, CDR2 YYDKDF (reference sequence). V was trimmed by 0 bases and J by 2 bases, leaving 11 bases between them. The CDR3 extends over 15 amino acids. The CDR3 DNA is TGTGCCACCAGCAGAGATCTTGCCAGGGCCTACGAGCAGTACTTC. Its translation is CATSRDLARAYEQYF.